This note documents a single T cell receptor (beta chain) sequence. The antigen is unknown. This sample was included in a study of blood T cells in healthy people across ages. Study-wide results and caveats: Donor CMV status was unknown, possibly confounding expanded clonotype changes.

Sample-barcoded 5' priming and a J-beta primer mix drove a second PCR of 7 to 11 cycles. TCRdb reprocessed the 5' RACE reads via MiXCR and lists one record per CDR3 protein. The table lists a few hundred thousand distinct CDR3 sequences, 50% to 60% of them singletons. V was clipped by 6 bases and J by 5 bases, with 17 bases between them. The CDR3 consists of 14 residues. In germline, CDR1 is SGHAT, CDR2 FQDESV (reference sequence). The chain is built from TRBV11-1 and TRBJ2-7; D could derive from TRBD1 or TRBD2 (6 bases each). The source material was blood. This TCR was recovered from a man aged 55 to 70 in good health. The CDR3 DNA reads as TGTGCCAGCAGAACTTCCGAGGGGGGAAACGAGCAGTACTTC. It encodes CASRTSEGGNEQYF.